The rows below give T cell receptor beta chains drawn from one sample of a study of T cell responses to AZD1222 COVID-19 vaccine. TCRdb's copy holds only in-frame clones and misses some; the assay was immunoSEQ multiplex PCR. The data contain approximately 170,000 clones, roughly 94% of them singletons. The sequencing used peripheral blood, collected 28 days after the second AZD1222 dose. These receptor sequences come from an adult who received the AZD1222 COVID-19 vaccine. Both conserved end residues are part of each CDR3. The order of the fields is CDR3 length, D gene, V gene, J gene, clone size, CDR3 protein, CDR3 DNA. D genes are given only for firm matches. Rows may omit the clone size; those that give it use once, few, many or a size class.

CDR3 length: 13; D gene: TRBD1; V gene: TRBV30; J gene: TRBJ1-5; clone size: .; CDR3 protein: CAWRQGARQPQHF; CDR3 DNA: TGTGCCTGGAGGCAGGGGGCTCGACAGCCCCAGCATTTT
CDR3 length: 15; D gene: TRBD2; V gene: TRBV11-3; J gene: TRBJ2-5; clone size: .; CDR3 protein: CASSLGAGAGETQYF; CDR3 DNA: TGTGCCAGCAGCTTAGGGGCGGGAGCAGGAGAGACCCAGTACTTC
CDR3 length: 15; D gene: TRBD2; V gene: TRBV7-2; J gene: TRBJ2-7; clone size: once; CDR3 protein: CASSIASGSSYEQYF; CDR3 DNA: TGTGCCAGCAGCATCGCTAGCGGATCGTCCTACGAGCAGTACTTC
CDR3 length: 12; D gene: .; V gene: TRBV30; J gene: TRBJ1-1; clone size: .; CDR3 protein: CAWDGRGENAFF; CDR3 DNA: TGTGCCTGGGACGGGCGGGGGGAAAACGCTTTCTTT
CDR3 length: 15; D gene: TRBD1; V gene: TRBV11-2; J gene: TRBJ2-5; clone size: .; CDR3 protein: CASSSYHRGLETQYF; CDR3 DNA: TGTGCCAGCAGCTCCTACCACAGGGGCCTGGAGACCCAGTACTTC
CDR3 length: 13; D gene: TRBD1; V gene: TRBV28; J gene: TRBJ1-4; clone size: .; CDR3 protein: CASSLQQGGKLFF; CDR3 DNA: TGTGCCAGCAGTCTCCAACAGGGGGGAAAACTGTTTTTT
CDR3 length: 14; D gene: .; V gene: TRBV7-3; J gene: TRBJ2-3; clone size: .; CDR3 protein: CASSSSWGPDTQYF; CDR3 DNA: TGTGCCAGCAGCTCGAGTTGGGGGCCGGATACGCAGTATTTT
CDR3 length: 17; D gene: .; V gene: TRBV19; J gene: TRBJ2-1; clone size: .; CDR3 protein: CASSTDLGLVSYNEQFF; CDR3 DNA: TGTGCCAGTAGTACCGATCTCGGACTGGTCTCCTACAATGAGCAGTTCTTC
CDR3 length: 12; D gene: .; V gene: TRBV13; J gene: TRBJ1-3; clone size: .; CDR3 protein: CASSPAGNTIYF; CDR3 DNA: TGTGCCAGCAGCCCGGCGGGGAACACCATATATTTT
CDR3 length: 15; D gene: .; V gene: TRBV5-1; J gene: TRBJ2-6; clone size: .; CDR3 protein: CASSLSLSGANVLTF; CDR3 DNA: TGCGCCAGCAGCTTGAGCCTTTCTGGGGCCAACGTCCTGACTTTC
CDR3 length: 14; D gene: .; V gene: TRBV29-1; J gene: TRBJ2-7; clone size: .; CDR3 protein: CSVGSGLRPYEQYF; CDR3 DNA: TGCAGCGTGGGATCGGGACTGCGTCCCTACGAGCAGTACTTC
CDR3 length: 14; D gene: TRBD1; V gene: TRBV27; J gene: TRBJ2-1; clone size: once; CDR3 protein: CASSRDRGNNEQFF; CDR3 DNA: TGTGCCAGCAGCCGAGACAGGGGGAATAATGAGCAGTTCTTC
CDR3 length: 14; D gene: .; V gene: TRBV21-1; J gene: TRBJ2-7; clone size: .; CDR3 protein: CASSNRDGTYEQYF; CDR3 DNA: TGTGCCAGCAGCAACCGGGACGGGACCTACGAGCAGTACTTC
CDR3 length: 13; D gene: .; V gene: TRBV6-5; J gene: TRBJ1-5; clone size: few; CDR3 protein: CASRPSGNQPQHF; CDR3 DNA: TGTGCCAGCCGCCCGAGTGGCAATCAGCCCCAGCATTTT
CDR3 length: 14; D gene: TRBD2; V gene: TRBV9; J gene: TRBJ2-7; clone size: .; CDR3 protein: CASSVRSGSYEQYF; CDR3 DNA: TGTGCCAGCAGCGTAAGAAGCGGGAGTTACGAGCAGTACTTC
CDR3 length: 15; D gene: .; V gene: TRBV10-2; J gene: TRBJ2-2; clone size: .; CDR3 protein: CASWGGLLNTGELFF; CDR3 DNA: TGCGCCAGCTGGGGGGGCCTCCTTAACACCGGGGAGCTGTTTTTT
CDR3 length: 15; D gene: .; V gene: TRBV6-5; J gene: TRBJ1-1; clone size: .; CDR3 protein: CASSYSGSHDTEAFF; CDR3 DNA: TGTGCCAGCAGTTACTCCGGTAGCCATGACACTGAAGCTTTCTTT
CDR3 length: 15; D gene: .; V gene: TRBV6-5; J gene: TRBJ1-2; clone size: .; CDR3 protein: CASNPRFLRGFGYTF; CDR3 DNA: TGTGCCAGCAACCCCAGATTCTTGAGGGGATTTGGCTACACCTTC
CDR3 length: 13; D gene: .; V gene: TRBV9; J gene: TRBJ1-1; clone size: .; CDR3 protein: CASSALPNTEAFF; CDR3 DNA: TGTGCCAGCAGCGCCCTCCCGAACACTGAAGCTTTCTTT
CDR3 length: 15; D gene: TRBD2; V gene: TRBV5-4; J gene: TRBJ2-2; clone size: .; CDR3 protein: CASSFSGSDTGELFF; CDR3 DNA: TGTGCCAGCAGCTTTAGCGGGAGTGACACCGGGGAGCTGTTTTTT
CDR3 length: 13; D gene: .; V gene: TRBV4-1; J gene: TRBJ2-3; clone size: .; CDR3 protein: CASSRSRTDTQYF; CDR3 DNA: TGCGCCAGCAGTCGAAGTCGCACAGATACGCAGTATTTT
CDR3 length: 13; D gene: .; V gene: TRBV29-1; J gene: TRBJ1-2; clone size: .; CDR3 protein: CSVALGGNYGYTF; CDR3 DNA: TGCAGCGTCGCCCTAGGGGGAAACTATGGCTACACCTTC
CDR3 length: 15; D gene: TRBD2; V gene: TRBV10-3; J gene: TRBJ2-7; clone size: .; CDR3 protein: CAIRPGLAGVKEQYF; CDR3 DNA: TGTGCCATCAGACCAGGACTAGCGGGAGTAAAAGAGCAGTACTTC
CDR3 length: 14; D gene: .; V gene: TRBV5-8; J gene: TRBJ2-7; clone size: .; CDR3 protein: CASSFLVPSYEQYF; CDR3 DNA: TGTGCCAGCAGTTTTCTAGTACCTTCCTACGAGCAGTACTTC
CDR3 length: 14; D gene: .; V gene: TRBV21-1; J gene: TRBJ2-7; clone size: .; CDR3 protein: CASSATRDYHEQYF; CDR3 DNA: TGTGCCAGCAGCGCGACGAGGGACTATCACGAGCAGTACTTC
CDR3 length: 14; D gene: .; V gene: TRBV2; J gene: TRBJ2-3; clone size: .; CDR3 protein: CASSEAARTDTQYF; CDR3 DNA: TGTGCCAGCAGTGAAGCTGCACGCACAGATACGCAGTATTTT
CDR3 length: 18; D gene: TRBD1; V gene: TRBV11-3; J gene: TRBJ1-4; clone size: .; CDR3 protein: CASSFSQGRTATNEKLFF; CDR3 DNA: TGTGCCAGCAGCTTTTCACAGGGGCGTACTGCAACTAATGAAAAACTGTTTTTT
CDR3 length: 14; D gene: TRBD1; V gene: TRBV7-2; J gene: TRBJ2-7; clone size: once; CDR3 protein: CASSKGQGTFEQYF; CDR3 DNA: TGTGCCAGCAGCAAAGGACAGGGGACCTTCGAGCAGTACTTC
CDR3 length: 14; D gene: .; V gene: TRBV9; J gene: TRBJ2-5; clone size: .; CDR3 protein: CASSYTSTWGTQYF; CDR3 DNA: TGTGCCAGCAGTTACACTAGCACCTGGGGGACCCAGTACTTC
CDR3 length: 15; D gene: .; V gene: TRBV5-1; J gene: TRBJ1-6; clone size: once; CDR3 protein: CASRNLGAGSSPLHF; CDR3 DNA: TGCGCCAGCAGAAATCTAGGCGCGGGGAGTTCACCCCTCCACTTT
CDR3 length: 16; D gene: TRBD1; V gene: TRBV19; J gene: TRBJ2-5; clone size: .; CDR3 protein: CASSTATGLLQETQYF; CDR3 DNA: TGTGCCAGTAGTACCGCGACAGGGTTGTTGCAAGAGACCCAGTACTTC
CDR3 length: 14; D gene: .; V gene: TRBV6-5; J gene: TRBJ2-5; clone size: once; CDR3 protein: CASSYSIVGETQYF; CDR3 DNA: TGTGCCAGCAGTTACTCGATAGTAGGAGAGACCCAGTACTTC